This TCR beta chain was captured by sequencing in a study of T cell responses to AZD1222 COVID-19 vaccine. Study findings and constraints: AZD1222 recipients seropositive at baseline numbered only six or seven. Per reports, nearly half of all spike-specific TCRs target regions that are unmutated in variants. Sampling captured repertoires only after the peak T cell response. Donors in the cohort were predominantly white British and more often female, and clonal diversity was possibly underestimated.

With V trimmed by 9 bases and J by 2 bases, 5 bases remained unmatched. The CDR3 spans 14 residues. Per the germline V gene, CDR1 is SNHLY and CDR2 is FYNNEI. A note on this clone: Its target is unknown.

Clones were read by immunoSEQ multiplex PCR, and TCRdb kept only the in-frame ones, dropping some. The sample contains about 60,000 clones, approximately 86% of which appear only once. The chain recombines TRBV2 with TRBJ2-1, with TRBD1 matching 9 bases. The receptor's source is an adult who received the AZD1222 COVID-19 vaccine. Sequencing was performed on peripheral blood, taken 28 days after the second AZD1222 dose. CDR3: CARTTGGTYNEQFF. The CDR3 DNA follows: TGTGCCAGGACCACAGGGGGCACCTACAATGAGCAGTTCTTC.